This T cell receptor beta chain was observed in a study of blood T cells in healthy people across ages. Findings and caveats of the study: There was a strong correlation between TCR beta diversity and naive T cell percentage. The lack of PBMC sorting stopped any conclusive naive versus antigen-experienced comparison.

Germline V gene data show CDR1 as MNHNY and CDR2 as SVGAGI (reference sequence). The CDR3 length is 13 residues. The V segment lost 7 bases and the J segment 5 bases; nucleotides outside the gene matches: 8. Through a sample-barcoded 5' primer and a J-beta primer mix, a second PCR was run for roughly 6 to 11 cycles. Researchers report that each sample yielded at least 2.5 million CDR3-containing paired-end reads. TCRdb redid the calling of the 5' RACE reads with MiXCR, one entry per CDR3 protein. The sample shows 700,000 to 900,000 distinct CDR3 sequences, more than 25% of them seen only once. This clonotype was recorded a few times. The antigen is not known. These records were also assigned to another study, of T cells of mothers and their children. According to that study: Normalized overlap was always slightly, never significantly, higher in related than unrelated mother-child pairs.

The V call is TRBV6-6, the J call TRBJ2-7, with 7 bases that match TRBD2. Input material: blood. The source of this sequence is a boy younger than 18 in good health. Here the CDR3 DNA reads TGTGCCAGCACCCACGGGGGGTCCCACGAGCAGTACTTC. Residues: CASTHGGSHEQYF.